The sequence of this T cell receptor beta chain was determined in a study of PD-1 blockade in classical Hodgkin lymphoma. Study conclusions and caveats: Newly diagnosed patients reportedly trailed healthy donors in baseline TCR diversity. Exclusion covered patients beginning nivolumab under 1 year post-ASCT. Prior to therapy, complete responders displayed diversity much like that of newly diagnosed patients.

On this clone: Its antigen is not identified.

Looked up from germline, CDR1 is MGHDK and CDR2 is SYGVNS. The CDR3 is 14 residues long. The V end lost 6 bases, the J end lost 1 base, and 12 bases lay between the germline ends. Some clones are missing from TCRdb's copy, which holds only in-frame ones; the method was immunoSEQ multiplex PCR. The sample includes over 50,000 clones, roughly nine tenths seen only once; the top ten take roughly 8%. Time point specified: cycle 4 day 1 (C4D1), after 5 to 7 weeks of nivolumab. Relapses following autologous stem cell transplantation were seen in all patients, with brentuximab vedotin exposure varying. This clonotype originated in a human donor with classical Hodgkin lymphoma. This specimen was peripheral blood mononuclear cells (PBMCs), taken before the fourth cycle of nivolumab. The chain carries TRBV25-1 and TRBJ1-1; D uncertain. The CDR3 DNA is TGTGCCAGCAGCTTAACAGCCCGGAACACTGAAGCTTTCTTT. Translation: CASSLTARNTEAFF.